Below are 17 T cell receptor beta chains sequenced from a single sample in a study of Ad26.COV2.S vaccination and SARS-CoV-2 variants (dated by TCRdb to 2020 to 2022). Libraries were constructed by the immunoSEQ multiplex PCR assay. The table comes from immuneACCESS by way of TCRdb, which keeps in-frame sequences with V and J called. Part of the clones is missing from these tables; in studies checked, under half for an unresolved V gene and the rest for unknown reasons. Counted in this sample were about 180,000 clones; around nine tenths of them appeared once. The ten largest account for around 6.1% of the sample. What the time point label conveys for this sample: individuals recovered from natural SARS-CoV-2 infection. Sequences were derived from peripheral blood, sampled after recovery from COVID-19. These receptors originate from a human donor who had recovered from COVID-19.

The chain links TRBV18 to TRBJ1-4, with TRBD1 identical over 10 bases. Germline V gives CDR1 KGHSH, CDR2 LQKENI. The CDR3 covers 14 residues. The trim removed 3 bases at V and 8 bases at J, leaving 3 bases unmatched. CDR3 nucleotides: TGTGCCAGCTCACCGGGGACAGGGGCGGAAAAACTGTTTTTT. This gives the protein CASSPGTGAEKLFF.

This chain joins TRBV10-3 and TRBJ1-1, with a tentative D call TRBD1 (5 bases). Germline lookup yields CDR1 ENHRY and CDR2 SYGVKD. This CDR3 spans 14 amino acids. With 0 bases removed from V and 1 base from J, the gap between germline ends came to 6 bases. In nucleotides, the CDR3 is TGTGCCATCAGTGAGTCGGGGGGGAACACTGAAGCTTTCTTT. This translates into CAISESGGNTEAFF.

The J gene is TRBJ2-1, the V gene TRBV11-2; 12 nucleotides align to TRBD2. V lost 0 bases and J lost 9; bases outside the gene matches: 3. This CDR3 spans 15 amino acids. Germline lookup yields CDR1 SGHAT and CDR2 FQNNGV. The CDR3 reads CASSLESSGRAEQFF. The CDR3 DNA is TGTGCCAGCAGCTTAGAATCTAGCGGGAGGGCTGAGCAGTTCTTC.

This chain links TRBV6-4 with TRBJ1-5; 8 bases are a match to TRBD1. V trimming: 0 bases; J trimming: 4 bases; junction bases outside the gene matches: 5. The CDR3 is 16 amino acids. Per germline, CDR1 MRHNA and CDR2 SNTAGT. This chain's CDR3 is CASSDSPGGLNQPQHF. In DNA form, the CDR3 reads TGTGCCAGCAGTGACTCACCAGGGGGCCTGAATCAGCCCCAGCATTTT.

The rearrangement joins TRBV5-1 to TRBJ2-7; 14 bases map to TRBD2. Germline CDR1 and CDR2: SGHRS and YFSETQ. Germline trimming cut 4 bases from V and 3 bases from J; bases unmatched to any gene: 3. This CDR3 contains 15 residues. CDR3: CASSDGLAGGYEQYF. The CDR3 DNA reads TGCGCCAGCAGCGACGGACTAGCGGGAGGCTACGAGCAGTACTTC. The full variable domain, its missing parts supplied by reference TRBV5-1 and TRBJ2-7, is KAGVTQTPRYLIKTRGQQVTLSCSPISGHRSVSWYQQTPGQGLQFLFEYFSETQRNKGNFPGRFSGRQFSNSRSEMNVSTLELGDSALYLCASSDGLAGGYEQYFGPGTRLTVT.

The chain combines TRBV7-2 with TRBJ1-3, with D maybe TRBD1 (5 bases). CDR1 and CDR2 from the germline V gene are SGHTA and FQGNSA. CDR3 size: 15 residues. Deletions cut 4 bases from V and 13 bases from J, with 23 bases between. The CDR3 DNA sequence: TGTGCCAGCAGCTCCCCGGGGGAGGGCAGCGGCCTGATATATTTT. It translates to CASSSPGEGSGLIYF.

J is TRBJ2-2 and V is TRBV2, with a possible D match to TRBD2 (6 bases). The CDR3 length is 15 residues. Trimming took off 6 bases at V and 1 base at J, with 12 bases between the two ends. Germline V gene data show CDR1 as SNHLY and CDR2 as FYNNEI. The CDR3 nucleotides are TGTGCCAGCAGGATCGGGACTCAGAACACCGGGGAGCTGTTTTTT. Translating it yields CASRIGTQNTGELFF.

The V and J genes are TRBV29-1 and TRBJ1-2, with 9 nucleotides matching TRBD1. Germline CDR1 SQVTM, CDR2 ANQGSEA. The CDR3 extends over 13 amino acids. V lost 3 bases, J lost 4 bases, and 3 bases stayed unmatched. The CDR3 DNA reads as TGCAGCGTTGAGACAGGGGGTACCTATGGCTACACCTTC. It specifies CSVETGGTYGYTF.

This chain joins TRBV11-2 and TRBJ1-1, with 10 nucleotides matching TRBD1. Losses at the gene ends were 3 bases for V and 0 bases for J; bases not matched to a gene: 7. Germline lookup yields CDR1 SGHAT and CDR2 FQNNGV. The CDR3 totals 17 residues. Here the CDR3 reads CASSFPGQGHMNTEAFF. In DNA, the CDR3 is TGTGCCAGCAGCTTCCCGGGACAGGGGCACATGAACACTGAAGCTTTCTTT.

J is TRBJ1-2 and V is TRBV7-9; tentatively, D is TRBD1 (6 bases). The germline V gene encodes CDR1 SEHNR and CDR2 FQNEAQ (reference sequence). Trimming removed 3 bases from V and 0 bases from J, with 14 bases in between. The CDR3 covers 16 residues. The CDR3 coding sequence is TGTGCCAGCAGCTTGGACAGAGGCCTAGCTAACTATGGCTACACCTTC. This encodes CASSLDRGLANYGYTF.

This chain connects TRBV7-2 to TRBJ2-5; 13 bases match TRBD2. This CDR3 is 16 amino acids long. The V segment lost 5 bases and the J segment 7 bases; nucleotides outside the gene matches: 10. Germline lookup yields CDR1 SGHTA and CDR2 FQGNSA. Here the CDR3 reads CASSVRTSGGMMTQYF. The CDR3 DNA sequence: TGTGCCAGCAGCGTTCGGACTAGCGGGGGTATGATGACCCAGTACTTC.

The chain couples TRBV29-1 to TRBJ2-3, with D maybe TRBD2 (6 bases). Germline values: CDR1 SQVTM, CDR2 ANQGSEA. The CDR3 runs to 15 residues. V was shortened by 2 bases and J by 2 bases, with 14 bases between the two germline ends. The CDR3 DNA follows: TGCAGCGTTGAACTCGAACTAGCTGCCACAGATACGCAGTATTTT. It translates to CSVELELAATDTQYF.

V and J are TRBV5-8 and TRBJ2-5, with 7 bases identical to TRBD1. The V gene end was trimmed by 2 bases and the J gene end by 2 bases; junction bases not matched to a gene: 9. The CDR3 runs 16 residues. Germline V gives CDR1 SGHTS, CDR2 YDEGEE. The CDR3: CASSLERGLRQETQYF. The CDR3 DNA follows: TGTGCCAGCAGCTTAGAAAGGGGGCTCCGACAAGAGACCCAGTACTTC.

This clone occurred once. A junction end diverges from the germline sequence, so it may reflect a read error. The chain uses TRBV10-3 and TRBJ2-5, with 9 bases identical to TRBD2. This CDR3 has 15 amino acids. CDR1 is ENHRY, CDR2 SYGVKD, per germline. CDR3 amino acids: CPISEAAGGGETQYF. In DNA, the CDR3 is TGTCCCATCAGTGAAGCGGCGGGAGGGGGGGAGACCCAGTACTTC.

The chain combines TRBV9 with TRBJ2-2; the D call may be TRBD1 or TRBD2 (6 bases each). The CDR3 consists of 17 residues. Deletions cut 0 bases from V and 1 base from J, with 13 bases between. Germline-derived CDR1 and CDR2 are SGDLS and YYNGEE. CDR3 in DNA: TGTGCCAGCAGCGTAGCGGGGGCGGTCTTGAACACCGGGGAGCTGTTTTTT. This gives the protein CASSVAGAVLNTGELFF.

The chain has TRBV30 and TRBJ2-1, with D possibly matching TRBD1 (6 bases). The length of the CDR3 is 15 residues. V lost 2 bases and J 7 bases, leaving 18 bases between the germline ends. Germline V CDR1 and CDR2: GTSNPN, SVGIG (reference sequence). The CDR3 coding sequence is TGTGCCTGGAGTACGGGCAGGGGATGGTATAATGAGCAGTTCTTC. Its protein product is CAWSTGRGWYNEQFF.

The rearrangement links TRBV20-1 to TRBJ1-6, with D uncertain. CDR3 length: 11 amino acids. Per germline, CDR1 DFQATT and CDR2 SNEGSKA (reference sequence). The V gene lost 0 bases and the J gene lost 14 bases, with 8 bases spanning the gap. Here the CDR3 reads CSARDRGALHF. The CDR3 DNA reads TGCAGTGCTAGAGACCGGGGTGCCCTCCACTTT.